The clone carrying this TCR beta chain appeared once. Antigen specificity is unknown. The junction differs from germline at one of its ends, possibly a read error. The data were obtained in a study of CD8+CD57+ T cells in acquired aplastic anemia. Overall study context: Sorting CD4+ and CD8+ cells gave DNA averaging approximately 3 ug. Healthy donor CD4+ samples were sequenced to a depth that averaged around 11 million reads. Whole-study results and caveats: Patients and controls shared 25 to 30 CD8+ CDR3 sequences, which appeared highly expressed in patients and within their immunodominant clones.

The template for TCR beta VDJ and CDR3 sequence profiling was genomic DNA. TCRdb redid the calling of the reads with MiXCR, one entry per CDR3 protein. The table shows 400,000 to 500,000 distinct CDR3 sequences, with about 70% occurring only once. CDR3 length: 14 amino acids. Germline CDR1 LNHNV, CDR2 YYDKDF (reference sequence). This sequence joins TRBV15 and TRBJ1-2; D perhaps matches TRBD1 (5 bases). Sequencing was carried out using sorted CD4+, CD8+, or CD8+CD57+ T cells (not recorded which) from PBMCs. The TCR was taken from a human donor in good health, serving as a control. The CDR3 sequence: CASSGGGGGCGYTF. The CDR3 DNA is TGTGCCAGCAGCGGGGGGGGGGGAGGTTGTGGCTACACCTTC.